This T cell receptor (beta chain) originates from a study of shared clonotypes between healthy human individuals. Study-level results: Compared with clonotypes that all four donors shared, non-shared clonotypes had lower generation probabilities.

Over several immunoSEQ plates, each subset's genomic DNA was distributed in even portions. Method: immunoSEQ multiplex PCR; TCRdb's copy keeps in-frame clones and lacks some. The sample has millions of clones, 90% to 95% seen once. Positive CCR7 selection of CD45RO-negative cells yielded the naive CD8 cells, and terminally differentiated effector memory CD45RA+ cells were excluded. Healthy HIV-negative adults without recent acute infections or vaccinations served as donors. Among the donors, all were Caucasian adults who lived in Nashville, Tennessee. The CDR3 contains 12 residues. V lost 6 bases and J lost 2, with 5 bases in between. CDR1 MDHEN and CDR2 SYDVKM come from the germline V gene. A remark on this clone: Its specificity is not known.

This receptor was obtained from a man aged 18 to 30 in good health. Some clones in this sample may be carry-over from other donors' samples. Sequenced material: naive CD8+ T cells from PBMCs. The V gene is TRBV28, the J gene TRBJ1-3, with D unresolved. In DNA, the CDR3 is TGTGCCAGCAGCCAACCTGGAAACACCATATATTTT. Residues: CASSQPGNTIYF.